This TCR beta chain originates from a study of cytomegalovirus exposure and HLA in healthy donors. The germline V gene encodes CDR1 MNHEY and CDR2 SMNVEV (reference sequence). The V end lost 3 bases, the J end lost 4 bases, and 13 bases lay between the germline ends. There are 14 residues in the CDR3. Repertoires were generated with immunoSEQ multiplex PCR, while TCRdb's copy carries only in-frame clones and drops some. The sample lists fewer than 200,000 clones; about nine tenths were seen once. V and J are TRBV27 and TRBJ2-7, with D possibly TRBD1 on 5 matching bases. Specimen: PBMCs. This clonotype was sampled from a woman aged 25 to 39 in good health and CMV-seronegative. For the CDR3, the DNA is TGTGCCAGCAGTTTCAGACAGCTGCAGTACGAGCAGTACTTC. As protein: CASSFRQLQYEQYF.